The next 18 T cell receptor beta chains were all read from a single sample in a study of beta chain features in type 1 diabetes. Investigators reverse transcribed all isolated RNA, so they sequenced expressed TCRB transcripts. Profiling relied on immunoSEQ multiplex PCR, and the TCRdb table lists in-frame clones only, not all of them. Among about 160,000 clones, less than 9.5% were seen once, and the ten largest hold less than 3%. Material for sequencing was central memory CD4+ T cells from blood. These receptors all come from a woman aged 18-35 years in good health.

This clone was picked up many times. The CDR3, as DNA: TGTGCCAGCAGTGCCTCCCTTGGGGGAGGCGTAGGCGAGCAGTACTTC. Its protein is CASSASLGGGVGEQYF. This sequence joins TRBV6-1 and TRBJ2-7; tentative D call: TRBD2 (6 bases). The ends were cut back, 4 bases at V and 6 bases at J, with 22 bases in the middle. CDR1 and CDR2 from the germline V gene are MNHNS and SASEGT. The CDR3 totals 16 residues.

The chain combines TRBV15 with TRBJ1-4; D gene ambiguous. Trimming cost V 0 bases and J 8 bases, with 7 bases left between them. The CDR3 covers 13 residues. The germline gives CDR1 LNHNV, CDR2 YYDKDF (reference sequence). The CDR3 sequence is CATSRDIQEKLFF. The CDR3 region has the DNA TGTGCCACCAGCAGAGATATCCAGGAAAAACTGTTTTTT.

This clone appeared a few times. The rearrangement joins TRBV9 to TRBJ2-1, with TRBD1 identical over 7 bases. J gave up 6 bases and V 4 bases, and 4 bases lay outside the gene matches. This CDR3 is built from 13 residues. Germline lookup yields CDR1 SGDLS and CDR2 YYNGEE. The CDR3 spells CASSSGQTNEQFF. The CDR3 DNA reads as TGTGCCAGCAGCTCGGGACAGACCAATGAGCAGTTCTTC. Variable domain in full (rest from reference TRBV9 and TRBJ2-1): DSGVTQTPKHLITATGQRVTLRCSPRSGDLSVYWYQQSLDQGLQFLIQYYNGEERAKGNILERFSAQQFPDLHSELNLSSLELGDSALYFCASSSGQTNEQFFGPGTRLTVL.

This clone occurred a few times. As DNA, the CDR3 is TGTGCCAGCAGCCCCGGGACTAGTAATGAGCAGTTCTTC. It yields the protein CASSPGTSNEQFF. The genes are TRBV7-6 and TRBJ2-1, with TRBD2 identical over 8 bases. CDR3 length equals 13 residues. Unmatched junction bases numbered 4, after V lost 5 bases and J lost 7 bases. Germline V gives CDR1 SGHVS, CDR2 FNYEAQ.

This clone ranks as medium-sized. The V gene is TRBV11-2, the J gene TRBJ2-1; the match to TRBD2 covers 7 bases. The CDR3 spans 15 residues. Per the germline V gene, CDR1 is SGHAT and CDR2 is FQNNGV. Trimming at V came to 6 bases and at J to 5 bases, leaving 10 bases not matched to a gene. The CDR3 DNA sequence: TGTGCCAGCAGGGCTTGGCGGGAGAACAACAATGAGCAGTTCTTC. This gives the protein CASRAWRENNNEQFF. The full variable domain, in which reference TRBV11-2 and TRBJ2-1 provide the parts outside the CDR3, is EAGVAQSPRYKIIEKRQSVAFWCNPISGHATLYWYQQILGQGPKLLIQFQNNGVVDDSQLPKDRFSAERLKGVDSTLKIQPAKLEDSAVYLCASRAWRENNNEQFFGPGTRLTVL.

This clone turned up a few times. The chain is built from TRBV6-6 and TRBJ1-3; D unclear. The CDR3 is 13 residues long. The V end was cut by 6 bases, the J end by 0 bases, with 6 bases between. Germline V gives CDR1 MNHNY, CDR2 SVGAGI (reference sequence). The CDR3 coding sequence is TGTGCCAGCAGAGAGGACTCTGGAAACACCATATATTTT. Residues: CASREDSGNTIYF.

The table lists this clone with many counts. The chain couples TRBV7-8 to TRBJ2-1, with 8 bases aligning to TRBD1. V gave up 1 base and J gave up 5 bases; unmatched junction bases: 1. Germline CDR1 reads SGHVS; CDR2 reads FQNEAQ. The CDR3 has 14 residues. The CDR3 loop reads CASSLGTGNNEQFF. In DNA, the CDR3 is TGTGCCAGCAGCTTAGGGACAGGGAACAATGAGCAGTTCTTC.

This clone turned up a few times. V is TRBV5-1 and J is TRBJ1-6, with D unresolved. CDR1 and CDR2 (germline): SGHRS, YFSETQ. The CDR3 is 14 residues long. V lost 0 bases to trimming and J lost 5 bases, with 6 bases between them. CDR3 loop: CASSLGQDNSPLHF. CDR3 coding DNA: TGCGCCAGCAGCTTGGGTCAGGATAATTCACCCCTCCACTTT.

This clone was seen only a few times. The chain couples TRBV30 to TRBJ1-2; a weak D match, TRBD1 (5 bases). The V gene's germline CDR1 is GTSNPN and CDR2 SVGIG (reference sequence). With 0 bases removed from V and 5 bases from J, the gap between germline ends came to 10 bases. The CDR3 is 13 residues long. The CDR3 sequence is CAWSVQAGYGYTF. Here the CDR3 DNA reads TGTGCCTGGAGTGTACAAGCAGGGTATGGCTACACCTTC.

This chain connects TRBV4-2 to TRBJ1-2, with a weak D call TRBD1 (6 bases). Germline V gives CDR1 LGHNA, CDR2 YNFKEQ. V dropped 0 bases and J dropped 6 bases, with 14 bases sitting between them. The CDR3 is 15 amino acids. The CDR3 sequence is CASSQERAGANGYTF. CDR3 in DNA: TGTGCCAGCAGCCAAGAACGAGCAGGGGCGAATGGCTACACCTTC.

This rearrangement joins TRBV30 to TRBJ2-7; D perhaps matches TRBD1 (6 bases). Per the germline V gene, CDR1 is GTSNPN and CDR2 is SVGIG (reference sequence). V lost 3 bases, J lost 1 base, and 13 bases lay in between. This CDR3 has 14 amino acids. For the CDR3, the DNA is TGTGCCTGGAGGGGGGCTGGCCTTTCCTACGAGCAGTACTTC. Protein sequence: CAWRGAGLSYEQYF.

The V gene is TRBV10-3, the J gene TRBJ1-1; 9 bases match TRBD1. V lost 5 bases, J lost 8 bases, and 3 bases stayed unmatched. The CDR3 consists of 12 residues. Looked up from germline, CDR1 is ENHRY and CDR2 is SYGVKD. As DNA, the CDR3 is TGTGCCATCAGTCCCGACAGGGGGGAAGCTTTCTTT. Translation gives CAISPDRGEAFF.

CDR3 sequence (DNA): TGTGCCAGCAGCGCTAGCGGGAAATCTACAGATACGCAGTATTTT. Its protein is CASSASGKSTDTQYF. The rearrangement links TRBV9 to TRBJ2-3; 9 nucleotides line up with TRBD2. Per germline, CDR1 SGDLS and CDR2 YYNGEE. CDR3 length equals 15 residues. With 3 bases clipped from V and 3 bases from J, the junction kept 5 bases outside the gene matches.

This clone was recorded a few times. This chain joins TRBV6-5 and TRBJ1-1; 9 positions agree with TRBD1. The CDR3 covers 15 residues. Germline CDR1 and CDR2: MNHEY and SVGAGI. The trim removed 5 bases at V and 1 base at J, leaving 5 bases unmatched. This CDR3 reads CASSLGQGSNTEAFF. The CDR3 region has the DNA TGTGCCAGCAGTCTAGGACAGGGGTCGAACACTGAAGCTTTCTTT.

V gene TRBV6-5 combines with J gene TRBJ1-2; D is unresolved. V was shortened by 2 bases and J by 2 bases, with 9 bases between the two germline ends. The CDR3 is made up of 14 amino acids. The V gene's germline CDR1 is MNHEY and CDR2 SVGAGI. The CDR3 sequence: CASSYLTANYGYTF. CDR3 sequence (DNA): TGTGCCAGCAGTTACCTAACCGCCAACTATGGCTACACCTTC.

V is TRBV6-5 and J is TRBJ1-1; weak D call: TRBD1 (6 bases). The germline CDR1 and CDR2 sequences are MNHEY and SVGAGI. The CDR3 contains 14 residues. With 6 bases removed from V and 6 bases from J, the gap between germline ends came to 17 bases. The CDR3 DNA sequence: TGTGCCAGCAGCGTTCCTGGGGGGGGCCCTGAAGCTTTCTTT. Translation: CASSVPGGGPEAFF.

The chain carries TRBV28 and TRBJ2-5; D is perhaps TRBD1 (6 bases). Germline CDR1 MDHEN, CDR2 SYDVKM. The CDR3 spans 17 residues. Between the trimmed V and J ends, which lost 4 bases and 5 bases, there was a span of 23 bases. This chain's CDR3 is CASSSTTGTPWGETQYF. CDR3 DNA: TGTGCCAGCAGTTCCACGACCGGGACACCCTGGGGGGAGACCCAGTACTTC.

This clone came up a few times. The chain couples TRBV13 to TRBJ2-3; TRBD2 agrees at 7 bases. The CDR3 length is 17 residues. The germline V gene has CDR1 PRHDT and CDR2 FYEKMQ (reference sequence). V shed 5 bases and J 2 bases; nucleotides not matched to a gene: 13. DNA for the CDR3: TGTGCCAGCAGCCCCCCGGCGGGGCGGGAGATCACAGATACGCAGTATTTT. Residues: CASSPPAGREITDTQYF.